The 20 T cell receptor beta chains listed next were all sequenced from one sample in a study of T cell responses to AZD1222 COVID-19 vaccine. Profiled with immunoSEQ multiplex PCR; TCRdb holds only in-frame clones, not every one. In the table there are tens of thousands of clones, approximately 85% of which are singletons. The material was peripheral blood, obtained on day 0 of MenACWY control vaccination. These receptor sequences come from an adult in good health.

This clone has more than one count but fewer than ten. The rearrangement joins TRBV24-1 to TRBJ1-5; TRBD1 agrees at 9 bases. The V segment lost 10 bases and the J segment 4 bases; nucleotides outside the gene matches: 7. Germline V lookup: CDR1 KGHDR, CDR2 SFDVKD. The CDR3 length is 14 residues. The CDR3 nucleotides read TGTGCCACTATGGGACAGGGAGTAAATCAGCCCCAGCATTTT. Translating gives CATMGQGVNQPQHF.

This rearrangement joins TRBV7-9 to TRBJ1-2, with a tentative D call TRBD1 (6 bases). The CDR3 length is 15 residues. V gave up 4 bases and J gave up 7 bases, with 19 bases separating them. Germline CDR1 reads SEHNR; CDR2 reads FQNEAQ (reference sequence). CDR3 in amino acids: CASSSAGGRGSGYTF. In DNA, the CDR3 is TGTGCCAGCAGCTCCGCCGGGGGGAGGGGGAGTGGCTACACCTTC. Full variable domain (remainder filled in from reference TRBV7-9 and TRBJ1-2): DTGVSQNPRHKITKRGQNVTFRCDPISEHNRLYWYRQTLGQGPEFLTYFQNEAQLEKSRLLSDRFSAERPKGSFSTLEIQRTEQGDSAMYLCASSSAGGRGSGYTFGSGTRLTVV.

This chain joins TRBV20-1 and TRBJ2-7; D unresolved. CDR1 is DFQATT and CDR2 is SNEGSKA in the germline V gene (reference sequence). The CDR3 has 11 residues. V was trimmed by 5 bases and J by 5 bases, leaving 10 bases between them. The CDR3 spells CSARPPNEQYF. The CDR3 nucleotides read TGCAGTGCTCGACCACCTAACGAGCAGTACTTC.

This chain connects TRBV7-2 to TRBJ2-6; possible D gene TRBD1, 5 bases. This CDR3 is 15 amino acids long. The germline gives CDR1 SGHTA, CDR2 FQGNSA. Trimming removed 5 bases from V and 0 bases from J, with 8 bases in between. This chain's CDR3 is CASSQTASGANVLTF. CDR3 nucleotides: TGTGCCAGCAGCCAGACAGCCTCTGGGGCCAACGTCCTGACTTTC. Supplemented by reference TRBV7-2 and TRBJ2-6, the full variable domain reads GAGVSQSPSNKVTEKGKDVELRCDPISGHTALYWYRQSLGQGLEFLIYFQGNSAPDKSGLPSDRFSAERTGGSVSTLTIQRTQQEDSAVYLCASSQTASGANVLTFGAGSRLTVL.

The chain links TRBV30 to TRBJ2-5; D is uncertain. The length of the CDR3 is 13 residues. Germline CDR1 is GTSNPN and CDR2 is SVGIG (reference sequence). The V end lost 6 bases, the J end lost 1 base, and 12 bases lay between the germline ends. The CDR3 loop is CACAVQLQETQYF. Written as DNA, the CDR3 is TGTGCCTGCGCGGTCCAGCTCCAAGAGACCCAGTACTTC.

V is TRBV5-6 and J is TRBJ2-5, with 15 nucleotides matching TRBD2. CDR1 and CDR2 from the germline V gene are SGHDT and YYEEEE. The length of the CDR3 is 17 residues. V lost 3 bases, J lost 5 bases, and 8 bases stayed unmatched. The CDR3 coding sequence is TGTGCCAGCAGCTCTTACGGACTAGCGGGAGGGCGGGAGACCCAGTACTTC. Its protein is CASSSYGLAGGRETQYF.

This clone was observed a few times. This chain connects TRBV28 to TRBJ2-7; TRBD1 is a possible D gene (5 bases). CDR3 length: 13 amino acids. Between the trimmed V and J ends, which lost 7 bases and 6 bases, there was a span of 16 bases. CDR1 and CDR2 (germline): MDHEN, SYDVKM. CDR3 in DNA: TGTGCCAGCAACTTAGGGGCCAGAGGCGAGCAGTACTTC. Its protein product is CASNLGARGEQYF.

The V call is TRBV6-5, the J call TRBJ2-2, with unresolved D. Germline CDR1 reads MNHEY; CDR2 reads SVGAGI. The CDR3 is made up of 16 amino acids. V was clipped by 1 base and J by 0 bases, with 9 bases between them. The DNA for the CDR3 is TGTGCCAGCAGTTACTTATCGTTTTCGAACACCGGGGAGCTGTTTTTT. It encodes CASSYLSFSNTGELFF.

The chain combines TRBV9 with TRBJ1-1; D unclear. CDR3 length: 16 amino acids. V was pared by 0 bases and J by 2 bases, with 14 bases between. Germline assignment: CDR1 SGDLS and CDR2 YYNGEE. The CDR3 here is CASSVGSQIANTEAFF. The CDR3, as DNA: TGTGCCAGCAGCGTAGGTAGCCAGATCGCAAACACTGAAGCTTTCTTT.

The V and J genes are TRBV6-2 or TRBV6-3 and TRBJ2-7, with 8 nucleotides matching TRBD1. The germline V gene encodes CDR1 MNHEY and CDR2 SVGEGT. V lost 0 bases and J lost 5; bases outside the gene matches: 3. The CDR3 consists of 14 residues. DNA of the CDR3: TGTGCCAGCAGTTACTCGACAGGGGTCGACGAGCAGTACTTC. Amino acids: CASSYSTGVDEQYF.

The chain's CDR3 is CASSQGVSGSTYTQYF. The CDR3 DNA is TGCGCCAGCAGCCAAGGGGTTAGCGGGAGTACATATACGCAGTATTTT. The chain is built from TRBV4-3 and TRBJ2-3, with 9 bases identical to TRBD2. Per germline, CDR1 LGHNA and CDR2 YSLEER. With V trimmed by 1 base and J by 7 bases, 9 bases remained unmatched. CDR3 length: 16 residues.

This CDR3 is CASSHVGRNSPLHF. CDR3 bases: TGTGCCAGCAGCCATGTAGGGCGTAATTCACCCCTCCACTTT. This chain uses TRBV14 with TRBJ1-6; D not certain. In germline, CDR1 is SGHDN, CDR2 FVKESK. The CDR3 totals 14 residues. V was clipped by 3 bases and J by 6 bases, with 9 bases between them.

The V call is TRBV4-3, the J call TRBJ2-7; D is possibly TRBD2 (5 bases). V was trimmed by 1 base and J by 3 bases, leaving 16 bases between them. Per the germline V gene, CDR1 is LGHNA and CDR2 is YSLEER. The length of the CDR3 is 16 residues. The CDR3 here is CASSQGSASRYYEQYF. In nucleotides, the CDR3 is TGCGCCAGCAGCCAAGGATCGGCTAGCAGATACTACGAGCAGTACTTC.

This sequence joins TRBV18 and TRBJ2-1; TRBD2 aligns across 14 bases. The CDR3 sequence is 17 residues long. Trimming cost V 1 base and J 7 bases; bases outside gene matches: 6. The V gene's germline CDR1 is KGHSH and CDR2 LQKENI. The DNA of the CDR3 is TGTGCCAGCTCACCACTTTCCGGGACTAGCGGGAGAAATGAGCAGTTCTTC. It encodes CASSPLSGTSGRNEQFF.

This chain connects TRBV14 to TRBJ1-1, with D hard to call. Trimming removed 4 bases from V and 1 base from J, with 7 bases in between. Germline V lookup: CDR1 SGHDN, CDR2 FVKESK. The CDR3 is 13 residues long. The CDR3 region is CASSPTENTEAFF. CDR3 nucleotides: TGTGCCAGCAGCCCAACAGAGAACACTGAAGCTTTCTTT.

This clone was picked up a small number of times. This CDR3 reads CASSQATSGIRQPQHF. CDR3 bases: TGCGCCAGCAGCCAGGCGACCTCGGGGATTCGTCAGCCCCAGCATTTT. The chain recombines TRBV4-1 with TRBJ1-5; the D is unclear. This CDR3 spans 16 amino acids. Germline V gene sequence: CDR1 MGHRA, CDR2 YSYEKL. Between the trimmed V and J ends, which lost 3 bases and 6 bases, there was a span of 18 bases.

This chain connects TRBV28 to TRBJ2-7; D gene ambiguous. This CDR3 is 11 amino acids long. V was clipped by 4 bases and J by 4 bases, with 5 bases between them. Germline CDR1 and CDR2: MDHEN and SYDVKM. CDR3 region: CASSSWYEQYF. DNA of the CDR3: TGTGCCAGCAGTTCCTGGTACGAGCAGTACTTC.

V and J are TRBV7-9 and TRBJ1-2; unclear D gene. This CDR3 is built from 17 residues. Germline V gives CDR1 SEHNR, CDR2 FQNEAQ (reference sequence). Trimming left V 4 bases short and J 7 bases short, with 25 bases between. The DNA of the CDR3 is TGTGCCAGCAGCTCAAGCAGGCCCAACCAGGCTTATGGTGGCTACACCTTC. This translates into CASSSSRPNQAYGGYTF.

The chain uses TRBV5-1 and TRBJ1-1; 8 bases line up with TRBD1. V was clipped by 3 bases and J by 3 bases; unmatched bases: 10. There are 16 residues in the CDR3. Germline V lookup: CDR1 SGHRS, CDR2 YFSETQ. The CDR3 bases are TGCGCCAGCAGCTCATCAGGGGGCGCCGGGGACACTGAAGCTTTCTTT. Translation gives CASSSSGGAGDTEAFF.

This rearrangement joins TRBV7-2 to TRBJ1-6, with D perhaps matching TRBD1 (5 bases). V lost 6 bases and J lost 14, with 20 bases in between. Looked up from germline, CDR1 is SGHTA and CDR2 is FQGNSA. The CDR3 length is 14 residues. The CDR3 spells CASSPPGHQRSLHF. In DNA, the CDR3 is TGTGCCAGCAGTCCCCCGGGGCATCAAAGGTCCCTCCACTTT.